This TCR beta chain was observed in a study of cytomegalovirus exposure and HLA in healthy donors. In regard to this clone: Its antigen remains unknown.

This table comes from immunoSEQ multiplex PCR, and its TCRdb copy is limited to in-frame clones, with some not included. The sample consists of 200,000 to 250,000 clones, over 80% of them appearing once. Study conclusions and caveats: In the 120 validation repertoires, about 94% of cluster scores exceeded 0, per a later analysis.

Sequencing input: PBMCs. The sequence came from a woman in her 30s in good health and CMV-seropositive.

CDR3 DNA sequence: TGTGCCAGCAGCGACGGGACAGGAGCGGGCTACACCTTC. Its translation is CASSDGTGAGYTF. The gene calls are TRBV9 and TRBJ1-2, with 8 nucleotides matching TRBD1. This CDR3 has 13 amino acids. Trimming at V came to 3 bases and at J to 8 bases, leaving 6 bases not matched to a gene. The germline CDR1 and CDR2 sequences are SGDLS and YYNGEE.